These 8 T cell receptor beta chains share one sample of origin, sequenced in a study of neurological immune-mediated disorders. TCRdb reanalysed the 5' RACE reads using MiXCR and keeps one entry per CDR3 protein. The table lists tens of thousands of distinct CDR3 sequences, around 3.5% of them singletons. Sequencing input: PBMCs. The source of these receptors is a man in his 60s with multiple sclerosis.

This clonotype was detected many times. V and J are TRBV5-4 and TRBJ2-3; 11 bases line up with TRBD2. This CDR3 region has 17 residues. V trimming: 4 bases; J trimming: 4 bases; junction bases outside the gene matches: 11. The germline V gene has CDR1 SGHNT and CDR2 YYREEE (reference sequence). CDR3 DNA sequence: TGTGCCAGCAGCGCGCCGGGACTAGCGGCCGTGGCAGATACGCAGTATTTT. Translation gives CASSAPGLAAVADTQYF.

The sample holds many counts of this clonotype. The chain carries TRBV20-1 and TRBJ1-2; TRBD1 agrees at 8 bases. The CDR3 extends over 17 amino acids. J was trimmed by 8 bases and V by 5 bases; bases with no gene match: 22. Germline V CDR1 and CDR2: DFQATT, SNEGSKA (reference sequence). CDR3 coding DNA: TGCAGTGCTTCAATTTCCCTGGACAGGGAATCCCTAGGAGGCTACACCTTC. It is translated as CSASISLDRESLGGYTF.

As for this clonotype: This may stem from a read error, because a much larger clone lies one nucleotide away. The rearrangement links TRBV27 to TRBJ1-1; maybe TRBD1 (5 bases). V was pared by 5 bases and J by 11 bases, with 24 bases between. This CDR3 spans 15 amino acids. Germline CDR1 and CDR2: MNHEY and SMNVEV (reference sequence). The CDR3: CASSRGRKGYLSAFF. Here the CDR3 DNA reads TGTGCCAGCAGTAGGGGCCGAAAGGGTTATTTGTCGGCTTTCTTT.

In this sample, this clonotype turned up many times. This chain uses TRBV5-1 with TRBJ2-2; D is perhaps TRBD2 (6 bases). Germline-derived CDR1 and CDR2 are SGHRS and YFSETQ. V was shortened by 4 bases and J by 1 base, with 17 bases between the two germline ends. The CDR3 covers 17 residues. CDR3 in DNA: TGCGCCAGCAGCCCCAACTGGCGGGGTCAGAACACCGGGGAGCTGTTTTTT. Translated: CASSPNWRGQNTGELFF.

This clonotype was observed many times. V is TRBV24-1 and J is TRBJ2-5; TRBD1 matches 7 bases. CDR3 length: 15 amino acids. Germline CDR1 reads KGHDR; CDR2 reads SFDVKD. Germline trimming cut 3 bases from V and 4 bases from J; bases unmatched to any gene: 7. The CDR3 protein is CATSDRAGGIETQYF. In nucleotides, the CDR3 is TGTGCCACCAGTGATAGGGCAGGGGGTATAGAGACCCAGTACTTC.

The table lists this clonotype with many counts. V usage is TRBV7-2 and J usage is TRBJ2-5; 10 bases align to TRBD2. Germline CDR1 and CDR2: SGHTA and FQGNSA. With V trimmed by 6 bases and J by 6 bases, 13 bases remained unmatched. The CDR3 covers 16 residues. The CDR3 is CASRPLLAGPRKTQYF. The CDR3 DNA reads TGTGCCAGCAGACCCCTACTAGCGGGGCCCAGAAAGACCCAGTACTTC. Combining the CDR3 with reference TRBV7-2 and TRBJ2-5 gives the whole variable domain GAGVSQSPSNKVTEKGKDVELRCDPISGHTALYWYRQSLGQGLEFLIYFQGNSAPDKSGLPSDRFSAERTGGSVSTLTIQRTQQEDSAVYLCASRPLLAGPRKTQYFGPGTRLLVL.

The sample holds many counts of this clonotype. The genes are TRBV12-3 or TRBV12-4 and TRBJ1-1; unclear D gene. V was pared by 5 bases and J by 1 base, with 17 bases between. This CDR3 is built from 16 residues. The chain's CDR3 is CASSPPWARANTEAFF. CDR3 nucleotide sequence: TGTGCCAGCAGTCCACCATGGGCGAGGGCGAACACTGAAGCTTTCTTT.

This clonotype occurred many times. J is TRBJ1-2 and V is TRBV14; weak D call: TRBD1 (6 bases). V was pared by 4 bases and J by 4 bases, with 13 bases between. Germline CDR1 and CDR2: SGHDN and FVKESK. There are 14 residues in the CDR3. CDR3 nucleotides: TGTGCCAGCAGCCTCCAGGGGACCCGCTATGGCTACACCTTC. This translates into CASSLQGTRYGYTF.